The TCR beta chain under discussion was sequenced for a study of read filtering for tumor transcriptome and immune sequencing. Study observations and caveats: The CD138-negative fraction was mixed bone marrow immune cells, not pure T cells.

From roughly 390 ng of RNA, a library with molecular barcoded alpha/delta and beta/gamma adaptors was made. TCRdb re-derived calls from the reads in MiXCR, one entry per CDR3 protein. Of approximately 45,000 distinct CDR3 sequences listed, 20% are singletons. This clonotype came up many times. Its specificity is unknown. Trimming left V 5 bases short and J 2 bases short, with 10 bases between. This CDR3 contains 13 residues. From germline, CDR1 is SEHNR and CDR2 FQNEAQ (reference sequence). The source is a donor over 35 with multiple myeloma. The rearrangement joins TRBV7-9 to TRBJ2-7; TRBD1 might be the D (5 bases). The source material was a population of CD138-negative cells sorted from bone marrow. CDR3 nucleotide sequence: TGTGCCAGCAGCCCGGACATTGCCTACGAGCAGTACTTC. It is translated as CASSPDIAYEQYF. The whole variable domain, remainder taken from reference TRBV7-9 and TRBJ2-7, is DTGVSQNPRHKITKRGQNVTFRCDPISEHNRLYWYRQTLGQGPEFLTYFQNEAQLEKSRLLSDRFSAERPKGSFSTLEIQRTEQGDSAMYLCASSPDIAYEQYFGPGTRLTVT.